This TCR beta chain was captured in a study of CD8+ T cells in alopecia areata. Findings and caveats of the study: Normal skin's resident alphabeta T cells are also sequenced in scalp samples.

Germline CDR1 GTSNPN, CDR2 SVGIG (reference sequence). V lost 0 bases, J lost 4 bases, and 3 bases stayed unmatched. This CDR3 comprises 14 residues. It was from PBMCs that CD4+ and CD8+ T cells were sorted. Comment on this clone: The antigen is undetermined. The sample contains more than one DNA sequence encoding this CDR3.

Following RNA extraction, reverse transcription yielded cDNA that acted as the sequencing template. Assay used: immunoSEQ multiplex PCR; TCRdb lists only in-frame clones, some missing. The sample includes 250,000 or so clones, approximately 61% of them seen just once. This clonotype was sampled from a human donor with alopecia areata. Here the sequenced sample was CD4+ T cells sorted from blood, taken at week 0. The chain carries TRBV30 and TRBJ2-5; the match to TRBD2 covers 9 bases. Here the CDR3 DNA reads TGTGCCTGGAGTGTACTTAGCGGGGGAGAGACCCAGTACTTC. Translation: CAWSVLSGGETQYF.